The 20 T cell receptor beta chains reported below all come from one sample, sequenced in a study of cytomegalovirus exposure and HLA in healthy donors. Vbeta (60) and Jbeta (13) primers were used in the PCR. Assay: immunoSEQ multiplex PCR; the TCRdb copy retains only in-frame clones and omits some. The sample records 99,000 or so clones, about 15% being singletons. The source material was PBMCs. These receptors were obtained from a female donor in good health and CMV-seronegative.

DNA for the CDR3: TGTGCCAGCAGTCCCCGCGATAGACGGACAGAAGTCAATCAGCCCCAGCATTTT. Translation gives CASSPRDRRTEVNQPQHF. The rearrangement joins TRBV5-4 to TRBJ1-5; perhaps TRBD1 as D (6 bases). Germline values: CDR1 SGHNT, CDR2 YYREEE (reference sequence). V lost 5 bases, J lost 3 bases, and 24 bases lay in between. The CDR3 consists of 18 residues.

This clone was observed a handful of times. J is TRBJ1-5 and V is TRBV12-5, with a possible D match to TRBD1 (5 bases). This CDR3 is built from 14 residues. Germline assignment: CDR1 LGHNT and CDR2 FRNRAP. The V end lost 6 bases, the J end lost 3 bases, and 12 bases lay between the germline ends. The DNA for the CDR3 is TGTGCTAGTGGCCCCGACAGATCCAATCAGCCCCAGCATTTT. Its protein product is CASGPDRSNQPQHF.

This clone has just a few counts. The rearrangement joins TRBV6-1 to TRBJ1-5; the D gene is possibly TRBD1 (5 bases). The CDR3 loop spans 13 amino acids. The V gene's germline CDR1 is MNHNS and CDR2 SASEGT. The germline V and J ends were trimmed by 8 bases and 4 bases, with 12 bases remaining between them. The chain's CDR3 is CASWGRNNQPQHF. The DNA of the CDR3 is TGTGCCAGCTGGGGCAGAAATAATCAGCCCCAGCATTTT.

This clone was recorded once. This chain uses TRBV7-2 with TRBJ2-1; 13 positions match TRBD2. The V segment lost 6 bases and the J segment 5 bases; nucleotides outside the gene matches: 7. Germline assignment: CDR1 SGHTA and CDR2 FQGNSA. The CDR3 has 16 amino acids. DNA of the CDR3: TGTGCCAGCAGGGTGGCACTAGCGGGGGGGCACAATGAGCAGTTCTTC. Encoded protein: CASRVALAGGHNEQFF.

V is TRBV2 and J is TRBJ2-7, with a tentative D call TRBD1 (5 bases). The V gene's germline CDR1 is SNHLY and CDR2 FYNNEI. Between the trimmed V and J ends, which lost 4 bases and 3 bases, there was a span of 16 bases. The CDR3 length is 15 residues. CDR3 residues: CASSGTFLVFYEQYF. CDR3 DNA sequence: TGTGCCAGCAGTGGGACATTTCTTGTTTTCTACGAGCAGTACTTC.

In regard to this clone: Other nucleotide sequences in the sample specify the same CDR3. The chain is built from TRBV5-1 and TRBJ2-7, with D perhaps TRBD1 (5 bases). CDR1 is SGHRS and CDR2 is YFSETQ in the germline V gene. The CDR3 totals 15 residues. V was cut by 2 bases and J by 1 base, with 13 bases left in between. CDR3 region: CASSFLTGHSYEQYF. DNA for the CDR3: TGCGCCAGCAGCTTTCTAACAGGACATTCCTACGAGCAGTACTTC.

Comments on this clone: Other DNA sequences in the same sample also yield this CDR3. J is TRBJ2-3 and V is TRBV29-1, with 9 positions matching TRBD2. The CDR3 consists of 13 residues. J lost 6 bases, V lost 4 bases, and 5 bases had no gene match. Germline CDR1 SQVTM, CDR2 ANQGSEA. CDR3 amino acids: CSVGAGGLDTQYF. The CDR3 DNA follows: TGCAGCGTTGGGGCGGGAGGGCTTGATACGCAGTATTTT.

The chain carries TRBV30 and TRBJ2-2, with 9 positions matching TRBD2. V shed 0 bases and J 4 bases; nucleotides not matched to a gene: 18. The CDR3 length is 20 residues. Germline-derived CDR1 and CDR2 are GTSNPN and SVGIG (reference sequence). CDR3 region: CAWSVRWGDSGRSITGELFF. The CDR3 bases are TGTGCCTGGAGTGTACGGTGGGGGGACAGCGGGAGGAGTATCACCGGGGAGCTGTTTTTT. The full variable domain, its missing parts supplied by reference TRBV30 and TRBJ2-2, is SQTIHQWPATLVQPVGSPLSLECTVEGTSNPNLYWYRQAAGRGLQLLFYSVGIGQISSEVPQNLSASRPQDRQFILSSKKLLLSDSGFYLCAWSVRWGDSGRSITGELFFGEGSRLTVL.

This clone turned up a few times. V usage is TRBV7-2 and J usage is TRBJ2-7; D gene unclear. This CDR3 has 14 residues. Germline V gives CDR1 SGHTA, CDR2 FQGNSA. Deletions cut 5 bases from V and 4 bases from J, with 15 bases between. CDR3 sequence reads: CASSRETLTYEQYF. DNA of the CDR3: TGTGCCAGCAGCCGAGAAACTCTCACTTACGAGCAGTACTTC.

In its sample, this clone was seen a few times. CDR3 in amino acids: CAGRQGKQPQHF. CDR3 sequence (DNA): TGTGCCGGGCGACAGGGTAAGCAGCCCCAGCATTTT. This chain joins TRBV25-1 and TRBJ1-5, with 7 bases that match TRBD1. The CDR3 is 12 amino acids. V shed 11 bases and J 7 bases; nucleotides not matched to a gene: 8. Germline assignment: CDR1 MGHDK and CDR2 SYGVNS.

This clone turned up a few times. The chain uses TRBV19 and TRBJ2-1; tentatively, D is TRBD1 (6 bases). CDR1 and CDR2 (germline): LNHDA, SQIVND (reference sequence). The CDR3 sequence is 13 residues long. The germline V and J ends were trimmed by 5 bases and 6 bases, with 11 bases remaining between them. CDR3 bases: TGTGCCAGTAGTGTAGGACAGAGCAATGAGCAGTTCTTC. It is translated as CASSVGQSNEQFF.

The V gene is TRBV9, the J gene TRBJ2-1, with 9 bases fitting TRBD1. The germline V gene has CDR1 SGDLS and CDR2 YYNGEE. The trim removed 3 bases at V and 9 bases at J, leaving 10 bases unmatched. The CDR3 runs 15 residues. As DNA, the CDR3 is TGTGCCAGCAGCGCCTGGGGACAGGGTGGGGGTGAGCAGTTCTTC. It is translated as CASSAWGQGGGEQFF. Filled out from reference TRBV9 and TRBJ2-1, the complete variable domain reads DSGVTQTPKHLITATGQRVTLRCSPRSGDLSVYWYQQSLDQGLQFLIQYYNGEERAKGNILERFSAQQFPDLHSELNLSSLELGDSALYFCASSAWGQGGGEQFFGPGTRLTVL.

This clone was detected a few times. V usage is TRBV6-5 and J usage is TRBJ2-2; 12 bases match TRBD2. This CDR3 has 16 amino acids. V was pared by 4 bases and J by 5 bases, with 5 bases of the junction left unmatched. The germline V gene encodes CDR1 MNHEY and CDR2 SVGAGI. The CDR3: CASSWTSGMGTGELFF. The CDR3 nucleotides are TGTGCCAGCAGTTGGACTAGCGGGATGGGAACCGGGGAGCTGTTTTTT.

The table lists this clone with a few counts. The chain carries TRBV25-1 and TRBJ2-3; D is uncertain. Germline assignment: CDR1 MGHDK and CDR2 SYGVNS. The V end lost 3 bases, the J end lost 4 bases, and 8 bases lay between the germline ends. This CDR3 comprises 13 residues. In DNA, the CDR3 is TGTGCCAGCAGTGATATATCCTCAGATACGCAGTATTTT. Translation: CASSDISSDTQYF.

This clone was found a few times. V gene TRBV11-2 combines with J gene TRBJ2-7, with TRBD2 matching over 8 bases. Per the germline V gene, CDR1 is SGHAT and CDR2 is FQNNGV. V shed 10 bases, J shed 3 bases, and the junction held 11 bases outside the gene matches. The CDR3 loop spans 14 amino acids. For the CDR3, the DNA is TGTGCCATTACGAATAAGCGGGAGCGCTACGAGCAGTACTTC. This encodes CAITNKRERYEQYF.

The chain couples TRBV19 to TRBJ2-3, with 8 bases matching TRBD1. After removal of 5 bases from V and 0 bases from J, the junction contained 1 base not matched to a gene. In germline, CDR1 is LNHDA, CDR2 SQIVND (reference sequence). This CDR3 has 14 amino acids. As DNA, the CDR3 is TGTGCCAGTAGTTGGACAGGGAGCACAGATACGCAGTATTTT. This translates into CASSWTGSTDTQYF.

This clone was picked up a small number of times. The rearrangement uses TRBV13 and TRBJ2-3; TRBD1 matches at 7 bases. V lost 1 base and J lost 3; bases outside the gene matches: 4. Germline lookup yields CDR1 PRHDT and CDR2 FYEKMQ (reference sequence). The CDR3 runs 15 residues. The CDR3 region has the DNA TGTGCCAGCAGCTTAGTACAGGGGAAGACAGATACGCAGTATTTT. This gives the protein CASSLVQGKTDTQYF.

The CDR3 here is CASSRDTRGEQYF. The CDR3 DNA follows: TGCGCCAGCAGCCGGGACACTAGGGGCGAGCAGTACTTC. The chain uses TRBV4-3 and TRBJ2-7, with a tentative D call TRBD1 (6 bases). The CDR3 length is 13 residues. The V end lost 4 bases, the J end lost 6 bases, and 13 bases lay between the germline ends. CDR1 is LGHNA, CDR2 YSLEER, per germline.

The V and J genes are TRBV7-9 and TRBJ1-6; D is possibly TRBD1 (5 bases). CDR3 length equals 19 residues. The ends were cut back, 3 bases at V and 3 bases at J, with 21 bases in the middle. The V gene's germline CDR1 is SEHNR and CDR2 FQNEAQ (reference sequence). The CDR3 is CASSFDSGTALNYNSPLHF. The CDR3 bases are TGTGCCAGCAGCTTCGACTCAGGGACTGCGTTAAACTATAATTCACCCCTCCACTTT.

This clone has just a few counts. The chain links TRBV6-1 to TRBJ2-5, with D maybe TRBD1 (6 bases). Looked up from germline, CDR1 is MNHNS and CDR2 is SASEGT. V was shortened by 0 bases and J by 7 bases, with 12 bases between the two germline ends. The CDR3 extends over 14 amino acids. The CDR3: CASSEAQGRGTQYF. The CDR3 DNA reads TGTGCCAGCAGTGAAGCGCAGGGCAGGGGGACCCAGTACTTC.